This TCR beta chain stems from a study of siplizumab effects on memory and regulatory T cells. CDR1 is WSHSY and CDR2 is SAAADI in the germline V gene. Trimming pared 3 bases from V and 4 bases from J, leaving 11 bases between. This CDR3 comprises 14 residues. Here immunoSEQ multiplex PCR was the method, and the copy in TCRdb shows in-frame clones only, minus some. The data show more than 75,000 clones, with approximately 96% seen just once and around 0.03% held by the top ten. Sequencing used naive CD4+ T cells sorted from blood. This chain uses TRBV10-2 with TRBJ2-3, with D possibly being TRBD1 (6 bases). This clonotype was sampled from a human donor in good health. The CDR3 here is CASSDTQGPDTQYF. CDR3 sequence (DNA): TGCGCCAGCAGTGACACACAGGGCCCAGATACGCAGTATTTT.